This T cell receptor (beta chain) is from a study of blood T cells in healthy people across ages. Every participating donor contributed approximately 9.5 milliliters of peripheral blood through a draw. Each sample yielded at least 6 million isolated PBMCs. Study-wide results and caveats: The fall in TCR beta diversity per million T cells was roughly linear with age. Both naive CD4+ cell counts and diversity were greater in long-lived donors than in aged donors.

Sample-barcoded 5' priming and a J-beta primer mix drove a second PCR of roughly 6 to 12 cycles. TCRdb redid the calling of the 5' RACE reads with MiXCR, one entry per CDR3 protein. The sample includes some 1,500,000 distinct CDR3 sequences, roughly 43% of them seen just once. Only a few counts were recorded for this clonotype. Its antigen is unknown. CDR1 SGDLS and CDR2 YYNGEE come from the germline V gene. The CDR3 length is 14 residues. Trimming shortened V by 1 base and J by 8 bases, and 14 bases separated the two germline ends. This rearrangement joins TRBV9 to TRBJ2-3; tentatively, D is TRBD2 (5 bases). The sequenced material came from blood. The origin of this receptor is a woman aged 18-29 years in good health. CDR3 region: CASSVWGVVGTQYF. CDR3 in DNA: TGTGCCAGCAGCGTATGGGGAGTGGTGGGTACGCAGTATTTT.